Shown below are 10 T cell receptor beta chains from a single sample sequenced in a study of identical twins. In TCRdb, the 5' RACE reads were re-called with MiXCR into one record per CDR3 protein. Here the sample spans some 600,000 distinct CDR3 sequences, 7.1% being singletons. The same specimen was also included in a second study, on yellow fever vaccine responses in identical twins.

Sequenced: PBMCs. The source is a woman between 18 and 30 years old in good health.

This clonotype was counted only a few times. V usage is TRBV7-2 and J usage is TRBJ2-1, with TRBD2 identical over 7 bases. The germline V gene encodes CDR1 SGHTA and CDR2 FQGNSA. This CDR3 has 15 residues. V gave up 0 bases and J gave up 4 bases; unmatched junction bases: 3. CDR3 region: CASSLAGGYYNEQFF. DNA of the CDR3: TGTGCCAGCAGCTTAGCGGGGGGGTATTACAATGAGCAGTTCTTC.

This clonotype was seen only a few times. This chain's CDR3 is CASSFGQGGSEQYF. CDR3 DNA: TGCGCCAGCAGCTTTGGACAGGGTGGCAGCGAGCAGTACTTC. The V gene is TRBV5-1, the J gene TRBJ2-7; 8 positions match TRBD1. Germline V gene lookup returns CDR1 SGHRS and CDR2 YFSETQ. This CDR3 is built from 14 residues. With V trimmed by 2 bases and J by 6 bases, 7 bases remained unmatched.

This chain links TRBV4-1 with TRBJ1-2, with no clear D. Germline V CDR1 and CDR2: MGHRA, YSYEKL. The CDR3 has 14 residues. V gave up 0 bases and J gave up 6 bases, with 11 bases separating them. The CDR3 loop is CASSQEGGRNGYTF. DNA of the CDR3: TGCGCCAGCAGCCAAGAGGGTGGTCGGAATGGCTACACCTTC.

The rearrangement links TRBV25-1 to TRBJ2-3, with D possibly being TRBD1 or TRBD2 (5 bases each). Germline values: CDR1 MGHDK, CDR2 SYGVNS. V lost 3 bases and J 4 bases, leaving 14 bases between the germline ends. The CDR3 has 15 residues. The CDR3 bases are TGTGCCAGCAGTGATTCAGGGACCGTGGCAGATACGCAGTATTTT. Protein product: CASSDSGTVADTQYF.

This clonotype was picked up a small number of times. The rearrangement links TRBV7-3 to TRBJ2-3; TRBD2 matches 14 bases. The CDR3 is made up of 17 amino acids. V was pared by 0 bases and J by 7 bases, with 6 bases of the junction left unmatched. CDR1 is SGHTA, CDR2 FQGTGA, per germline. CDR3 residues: CASSLTVGLAGAHTQYF. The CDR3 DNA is TGTGCCAGCAGCTTAACCGTGGGACTAGCGGGAGCACATACGCAGTATTTT. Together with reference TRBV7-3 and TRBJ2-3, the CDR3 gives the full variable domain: GAGVSQTPSNKVTEKGKYVELRCDPISGHTALYWYRQSLGQGPEFLIYFQGTGAADDSGLPNDRFFAVRPEGSVSTLKIQRTERGDSAVYLCASSLTVGLAGAHTQYFGPGTRLTVL.

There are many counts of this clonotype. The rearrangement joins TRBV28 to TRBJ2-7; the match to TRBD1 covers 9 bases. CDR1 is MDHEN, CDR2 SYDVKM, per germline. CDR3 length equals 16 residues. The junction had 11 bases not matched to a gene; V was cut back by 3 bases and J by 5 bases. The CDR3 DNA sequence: TGTGCCAGCAGTTTCCCGGGACAGGGCCAGGGTAACGAGCAGTACTTC. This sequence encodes CASSFPGQGQGNEQYF. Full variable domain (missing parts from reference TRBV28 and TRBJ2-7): DVKVTQSSRYLVKRTGEKVFLECVQDMDHENMFWYRQDPGLGLRLIYFSYDVKMKEKGDIPEGYSVSREKKERFSLILESASTNQTSMYLCASSFPGQGQGNEQYFGPGTRLTVT.

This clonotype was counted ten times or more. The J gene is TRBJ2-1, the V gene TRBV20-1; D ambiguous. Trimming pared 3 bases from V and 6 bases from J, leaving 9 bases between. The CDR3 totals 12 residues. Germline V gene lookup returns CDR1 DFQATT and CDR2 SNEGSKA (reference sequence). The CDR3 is CSARSASNEQFF. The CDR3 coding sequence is TGCAGTGCTAGGAGCGCCTCCAATGAGCAGTTCTTC.

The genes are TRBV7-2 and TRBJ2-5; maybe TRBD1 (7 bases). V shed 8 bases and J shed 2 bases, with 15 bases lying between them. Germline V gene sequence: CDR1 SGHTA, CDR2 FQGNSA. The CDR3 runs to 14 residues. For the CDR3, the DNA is TGTGCCAGCGCCCAGGGGGAGGAACAAGAGACCCAGTACTTC. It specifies CASAQGEEQETQYF. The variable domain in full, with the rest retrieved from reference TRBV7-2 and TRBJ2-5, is GAGVSQSPSNKVTEKGKDVELRCDPISGHTALYWYRQSLGQGLEFLIYFQGNSAPDKSGLPSDRFSAERTGGSVSTLTIQRTQQEDSAVYLCASAQGEEQETQYFGPGTRLLVL.

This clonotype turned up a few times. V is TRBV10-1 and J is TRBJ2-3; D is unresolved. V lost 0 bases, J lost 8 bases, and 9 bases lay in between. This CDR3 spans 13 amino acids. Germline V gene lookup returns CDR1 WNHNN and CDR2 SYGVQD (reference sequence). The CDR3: CASSESTTGTQYF. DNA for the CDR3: TGCGCCAGCAGTGAGTCGACGACTGGTACGCAGTATTTT.

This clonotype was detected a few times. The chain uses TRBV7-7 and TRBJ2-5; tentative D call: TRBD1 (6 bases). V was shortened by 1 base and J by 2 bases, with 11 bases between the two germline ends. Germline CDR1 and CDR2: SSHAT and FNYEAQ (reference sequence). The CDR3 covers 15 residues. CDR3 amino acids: CASSLGGTHQETQYF. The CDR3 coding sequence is TGTGCCAGCAGCTTAGGAGGGACACATCAAGAGACCCAGTACTTC. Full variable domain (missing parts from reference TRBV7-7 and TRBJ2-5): GAGVSQSPRYKVTKRGQDVTLRCDPISSHATLYWYQQALGQGPEFLTYFNYEAQPDKSGLPSDRFSAERPEGSISTLTIQRTEQRDSAMYRCASSLGGTHQETQYFGPGTRLLVL.